The 9 T cell receptor beta chains reported below all come from one sample, sequenced in a study of T cells in localized non-small cell lung cancer. Generated by immunoSEQ multiplex PCR, the TCRdb table keeps only in-frame clones and is missing some. The profile shows approximately 2,100 clones, 25% to 30% of them singletons. Sequenced here: normal lung tissue next to the tumor, sampled before any cancer treatment. The receptors stem from an older female donor with stage I lung adenocarcinoma.

With respect to this clone: A read error may account for a junction end that differs from germline. V gene TRBV27 combines with J gene TRBJ1-6; 7 bases are shared with TRBD1. Germline CDR1 and CDR2: MNHEY and SMNVEV (reference sequence). This CDR3 has 15 amino acids. The CDR3 region has the DNA TGTGCTAGCAGTTTTGTTTCAGGGGGTGATTCACCCCTCCACTTT. Its translation is CASSFVSGGDSPLHF.

The rearrangement links TRBV28 to TRBJ1-1; tentatively, D is TRBD1 (6 bases). Germline V gene data show CDR1 as MDHEN and CDR2 as SYDVKM. This CDR3 has 15 residues. Trimming removed 4 bases from V and 3 bases from J, with 15 bases in between. The CDR3 DNA follows: TGTGCCAGCAGTTCCCCCCCGGACAGATACACTGAAGCTTTCTTT. Translating gives CASSSPPDRYTEAFF.

This clone is a singleton in its sample. V usage is TRBV28 and J usage is TRBJ1-1, with D hard to call. Trimming took off 2 bases at V and 2 bases at J, with 3 bases between the two ends. CDR1 and CDR2 from the germline V gene are MDHEN and SYDVKM. The CDR3 is made up of 12 amino acids. The chain's CDR3 is CASSLQNTEAFF. Here the CDR3 DNA reads TGTGCCAGCAGTTTACAAAACACTGAAGCTTTCTTT.

The sample holds a few counts of this clone. V and J are TRBV14 and TRBJ2-7; the match to TRBD2 covers 7 bases. Germline V gene lookup returns CDR1 SGHDN and CDR2 FVKESK. The CDR3 is 14 amino acids. V lost 5 bases, J lost 2 bases, and 6 bases stayed unmatched. Written as DNA, the CDR3 is TGTGCCAGCAGCTGGGGAGGGAGCACCTACGAGCAGTACTTC. This codes for CASSWGGSTYEQYF.

The DNA for the CDR3 is TGTGCCAGCACCTTGTCCGGGACAGGCTCCTACGAGCAGTACTTC. Its translation: CASTLSGTGSYEQYF. The chain joins TRBV6-8 to TRBJ2-7; TRBD1 aligns across 8 bases. Germline CDR1 reads MNHGY; CDR2 reads SAAAGT. The CDR3 sequence is 15 residues long. V gave up 7 bases and J gave up 0 bases; unmatched junction bases: 8.

This clone is medium-sized by share. V and J are TRBV9 and TRBJ2-7; 7 nucleotides align to TRBD1. J gave up 0 bases and V 1 base, and 4 bases lay outside the gene matches. This CDR3 region has 15 residues. Germline CDR1 reads SGDLS; CDR2 reads YYNGEE. Here the CDR3 reads CASSVSDRASYEQYF. In DNA, the CDR3 is TGTGCCAGCAGCGTATCCGACAGGGCCTCCTACGAGCAGTACTTC.

V and J are TRBV10-2 and TRBJ2-6, with TRBD1 matching 12 bases. The V and J ends lost 11 bases and 0 bases, in that order; junction bases with no gene match: 5. The CDR3 extends over 16 amino acids. The germline V gene has CDR1 WSHSY and CDR2 SAAADI. The CDR3 reads CAAGTGGLSGANVLTF. The CDR3 DNA sequence: TGCGCCGCCGGGACAGGGGGCCTCTCTGGGGCCAACGTCCTGACTTTC.

The chain has TRBV6-8 and TRBJ2-2; D possibly corresponds to TRBD1 (6 bases). This CDR3 region has 13 residues. Germline CDR1 is MNHGY and CDR2 is SAAAGT. The V end was cut by 6 bases, the J end by 7 bases, with 12 bases between. CDR3 sequence: CASSGTLYGELFF. The CDR3 region has the DNA TGTGCCAGCAGCGGGACATTGTACGGGGAGCTGTTTTTT.

This clone was counted a few times. The DNA of the CDR3 is TGTGCCAGCAGCCCATCCGCGACTAGTTCGTTCTCCGAGCAGTACTTC. Translating it yields CASSPSATSSFSEQYF. The chain joins TRBV11-3 to TRBJ2-7; possible D gene TRBD2, 6 bases. V gave up 5 bases and J gave up 6 bases, with 23 bases separating them. The CDR3 runs 16 residues. Per the germline V gene, CDR1 is SGHNT and CDR2 is YENEEA.